There are many counts of the clone carrying this T cell receptor (beta chain). TCRdb re-derived calls from the RT-PCR reads in MiXCR, one entry per CDR3 protein. The data contain about 700,000 distinct CDR3 sequences, 13% to 15% of them seen just once; the ten biggest clones take up roughly 3.6%. The germline CDR1 and CDR2 sequences are KGHDR and SFDVKD. CDR3 size: 13 residues. V was shortened by 8 bases and J by 2 bases, with 9 bases between the two germline ends. The rearrangement joins TRBV24-1 to TRBJ2-1; D is undetermined. The sequenced material came from memory CD4+ T cells from blood. The receptor comes from a female donor in good health, serving as a healthy control. The CDR3 bases are TGTGCCACCACCGGAACTCCCTACAATGAGCAGTTCTTC. Its translation: CATTGTPYNEQFF.